Only a few counts were recorded for the clone carrying this T cell receptor (beta chain). As yet, its antigen is unknown. Amplified material comprised TCR beta CDR3 regions derived from RNA transcripts. Following a first-round RT-PCR that used HTBI primers, a second-round multiplex PCR was carried out. TCRdb ran MiXCR on the multiplex PCR reads and lists one entry per CDR3 protein. The top ten hold over 8.5% of the sample, which has over a million distinct CDR3 sequences, 36% seen once. CDR1 is MNHNY and CDR2 is SVGAGI in the germline V gene (reference sequence). There are 16 residues in the CDR3. Trimming left V 5 bases short and J 0 bases short, with 13 bases between. The sample originates from a study of Graves' ophthalmopathy and Graves' hyperthyroidism. General observations from the study: Detected in blood as well were most expanded thyroid clonotypes with frequency above 0.001.

This TCR came from an adult man with Graves' hyperthyroidism. The specimen was peripheral blood or thyroid tissue (not recorded which). V gene TRBV6-6 combines with J gene TRBJ2-2, with no clear D. Written as DNA, the CDR3 is TGTGCCAGCAGTCTCGGATGGACGGCGAACACCGGGGAGCTGTTTTTT. Its protein product is CASSLGWTANTGELFF.